This T cell receptor beta chain was profiled in a study of CD8+CD57+ T cells in acquired aplastic anemia. As for the study in general: Sorted cells (CD4+ and CD8+) yielded DNA amounts that averaged about 3.1 ug.

Trimming left V 6 bases short and J 5 bases short, with 16 bases between. In germline, CDR1 is SQVTM, CDR2 ANQGSEA. The CDR3 consists of 13 residues. TCR beta VDJ and CDR3 profiles were obtained from a genomic DNA template. TCRdb passed the reads through MiXCR, listing each CDR3 protein once. The table includes more than 150,000 distinct CDR3 sequences, 35% to 50% detected once. V usage is TRBV29-1 and J usage is TRBJ2-5, with D perhaps matching TRBD1 (6 bases). What was sequenced was sorted CD4+, CD8+, or CD8+CD57+ T cells (not recorded which) from PBMCs. The sequence derives from a human donor in good health. In DNA form, the CDR3 reads TGCAGCGTCCAGGGGCGGCTTCGGGAGACCCAGTACTTC. This encodes CSVQGRLRETQYF.